In its sample, the clone carrying this T cell receptor (beta chain) was seen many times. The antigen remains undetermined. This record comes from a study of neurological immune-mediated disorders. Overall study results and limits: Across subjects, no CDR3 amino acid sequence appeared in expanded clones of more than one subject, a finding that suggested private repertoires in all groups. The most TCR clonal expansion was seen in HTLV-1-associated myelopathy, and the least was seen in multiple sclerosis, which fell below healthy controls.

Time point defined: longitudinal time-point 1 (baseline). The unsorted libraries were made from 2 million PBMCs kept at -80 C. cDNA synthesis was performed by 5'RACE with 10-nucleotide random UMIs. Via MiXCR, TCRdb re-called the 5' RACE reads, giving one row per CDR3 protein. The profile covers about 57,000 distinct CDR3 sequences, with about 10% appearing a single time and 6.6% taken by the ten largest. This CDR3 spans 13 amino acids. Germline V gives CDR1 SGHRS, CDR2 YFSETQ. V was trimmed by 0 bases and J by 2 bases, leaving 6 bases between them. The source of this sequence is a male donor with HTLV-1-associated myelopathy (HAM/TSP). The sequencing input was PBMCs. The chain employs TRBV5-1 and TRBJ2-7; D remains unclear. CDR3 in DNA: TGCGCCAGCAGCTTGGCCCGGGCCTACGAGCAGTACTTC. It yields the protein CASSLARAYEQYF.